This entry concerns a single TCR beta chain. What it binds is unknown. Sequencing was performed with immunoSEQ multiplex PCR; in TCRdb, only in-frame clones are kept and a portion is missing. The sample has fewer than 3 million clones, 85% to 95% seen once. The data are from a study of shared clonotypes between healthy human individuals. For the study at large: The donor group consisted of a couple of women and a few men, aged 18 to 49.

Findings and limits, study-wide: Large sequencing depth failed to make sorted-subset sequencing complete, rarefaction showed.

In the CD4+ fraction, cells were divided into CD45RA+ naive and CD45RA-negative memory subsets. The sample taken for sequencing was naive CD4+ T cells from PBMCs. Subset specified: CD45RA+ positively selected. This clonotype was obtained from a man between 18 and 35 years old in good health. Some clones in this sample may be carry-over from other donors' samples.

CDR3 sequence: CASSLARTRKNNEQFF. The CDR3 coding sequence is TGCGCCAGCAGCTTGGCTAGGACTAGAAAGAACAATGAGCAGTTCTTC. J is TRBJ2-1 and V is TRBV5-1; 7 bases fit TRBD2. Per the germline V gene, CDR1 is SGHRS and CDR2 is YFSETQ. The CDR3 has 16 amino acids. Germline trimming cut 0 bases from V and 5 bases from J; bases unmatched to any gene: 8.